These T cell receptor beta chains were read from a single sample in a study of cytomegalovirus exposure and HLA in healthy donors. TCRdb's table, derived via immunoSEQ multiplex PCR, lists solely in-frame clones and lacks some. The clone table shows about 160,000 clones, with the ten largest holding about 1.2%. Sequencing used PBMCs. The origin of the receptors is a woman aged 55-70 years in good health and CMV-seronegative. The CDR3 runs from the conserved cysteine through the conserved F or W. D genes are given only for firm matches.

j_call d_call v_call cdr3_nt cdr3_aa
TRBJ1-2 - TRBV7-9 TGTGCCAGCAGCTTTCGGACACAAGACTATGGCTACACCTTC CASSFRTQDYGYTF
TRBJ2-7 - TRBV6-1 TGTGCCAGCAGTGAACTCAGTAACGAGCAGTACTTC CASSELSNEQYF
TRBJ1-5 - TRBV4-2 TGTGCCAGCAGCCAAGTCCTGACAGATAGCAATCAGCCCCAGCATTTT CASSQVLTDSNQPQHF
TRBJ1-4 TRBD1 TRBV2 TGTGCCAGCAGTGAATTCCCGGGACAGGGGCTGGCTAATGAAAAACTGTTTTTT CASSEFPGQGLANEKLFF
TRBJ2-2 - TRBV21-1 TGTGCCAGCAGCAAAGGTACCGCTAGAAAAGGGGAAATAGCGGGGACCGGGGAGCTGTTTTTT CASSKGTARKGEIAGTGELFF
TRBJ2-7 TRBD1 TRBV11-3 TGTGCCAGCAGCCCGGGACAGAGCTACGAGCAGTACTTC CASSPGQSYEQYF
TRBJ1-4 - TRBV5-5 TGTGCCAGCAGCTCACAGCCGCCTAATGAAAAACTGTTTTTT CASSSQPPNEKLFF
TRBJ1-3 - TRBV4-3 TGCGCCAGCAGCCAGGACGATAGGGTGCTGACTAGCTCTGGAAACACCATATATTTT CASSQDDRVLTSSGNTIYF
TRBJ1-5 TRBD1 TRBV6-5 TGTGCCAGCAGAGGACAGGGTTCTAGCGGGGCCCAGCATTTT CASRGQGSSGAQHF
TRBJ2-7 - TRBV29-1 TGCAGCGTTGAAGAGGGCCTTAAAAGCGAGCAGTACTTC CSVEEGLKSEQYF
TRBJ1-2 TRBD1 TRBV6-5 TGTGCCAGCAGTTACACCGACAGGGGGCCTGGCTACACCTTC CASSYTDRGPGYTF
TRBJ2-7 - TRBV11-1 TGTGCCAGCAGCTTAGAAACCGGGGGCGAGCAGTACTTC CASSLETGGEQYF
TRBJ2-7 TRBD1 TRBV5-1 TGCGCCAGCAGCCAGGACAGGGGCTCCTACGAGCAGTACTTC CASSQDRGSYEQYF
TRBJ1-4 - TRBV19 TGTGCCAGTAGTATAACGGGGACTCTTAATGAAAAACTGTTTTTT CASSITGTLNEKLFF